This passage covers 32 T cell receptor beta chains from one sample sequenced in a study of cytomegalovirus exposure and HLA in healthy donors. The primer mix had 60 Vbeta and 13 Jbeta primers. The method was immunoSEQ multiplex PCR; TCRdb's version includes in-frame clones alone and lacks a portion of them. The repertoire consists of 150,000 to 200,000 clones, with 70% occurring once and the leading ten covering 4% to 5%. Input material: PBMCs. Every receptor here comes from a young man in good health and CMV-seropositive.

V usage is TRBV19 and J usage is TRBJ2-2; TRBD2 matches at 15 bases. In germline, CDR1 is LNHDA, CDR2 SQIVND (reference sequence). This CDR3 contains 18 residues. After removal of 6 bases from V and 3 bases from J, the junction contained 8 bases not matched to a gene. The CDR3 loop reads CASSPGLAGGRDTGELFF. CDR3 coding DNA: TGTGCCAGTAGCCCGGGACTAGCGGGGGGTCGAGACACCGGGGAGCTGTTTTTT.

The chain recombines TRBV6-4 with TRBJ1-5, with D possibly being TRBD1 (5 bases). Per germline, CDR1 MRHNA and CDR2 SNTAGT. The V gene lost 8 bases and the J gene lost 4 bases, with 18 bases spanning the gap. The CDR3 loop spans 15 amino acids. This chain's CDR3 is CASQGEHSANQPQHF. For the CDR3, the DNA is TGTGCCAGCCAAGGGGAACACTCGGCAAATCAGCCCCAGCATTTT.

The chain couples TRBV5-1 to TRBJ2-1, with 12 bases matching TRBD1. J gave up 9 bases and V 4 bases, and 8 bases lay outside the gene matches. Germline CDR1 SGHRS, CDR2 YFSETQ. The CDR3 covers 15 residues. DNA of the CDR3: TGCGCCAGCAGCCTGGGGACAGGGGGCTTGGGTGAGCAGTTCTTC. This encodes CASSLGTGGLGEQFF.

The rearrangement joins TRBV5-1 to TRBJ2-2; 9 bases fit TRBD1. Germline V gene lookup returns CDR1 SGHRS and CDR2 YFSETQ. This CDR3 has 15 amino acids. The ends lost 1 base at V and 5 bases at J; junction bases unmatched: 3. This CDR3 reads CASSLQQGATGELFF. CDR3 nucleotide sequence: TGCGCCAGCAGCTTGCAACAGGGGGCGACCGGGGAGCTGTTTTTT.

The chain joins TRBV5-1 to TRBJ2-5, with unresolved D. The CDR3 has 13 residues. V gave up 0 bases and J gave up 4 bases, with 7 bases separating them. Looked up from germline, CDR1 is SGHRS and CDR2 is YFSETQ. The CDR3, as DNA: TGCGCCAGCAGCTTGGCGGGTGTAGAGACCCAGTACTTC. This translates into CASSLAGVETQYF.

This clone was seen repeatedly, ten times or more. Sequence at one end of the junction differs from germline and may be a read error. The rearrangement uses TRBV7-7 and TRBJ1-3, with TRBD1 as a possible D gene (5 bases). Per germline, CDR1 SSHAT and CDR2 FNYEAQ (reference sequence). This CDR3 is built from 15 residues. CDR3 in amino acids: CASSNGRGAGNTIYF. In nucleotides, the CDR3 is TGTGCTAGCAGCAACGGAAGGGGCGCTGGAAACACCATATATTTT.

This clone was seen a few times. This chain uses TRBV7-2 with TRBJ1-5; a weak D match, TRBD1 (6 bases). Trimming stripped 4 bases from V and 7 bases from J, with 8 bases between. The CDR3 covers 12 residues. Germline V gives CDR1 SGHTA, CDR2 FQGNSA. In DNA, the CDR3 is TGTGCCAGCAGCTCCGACAGGCAGCCCCAGCATTTT. The encoded protein is CASSSDRQPQHF.

The chain uses TRBV2 and TRBJ1-4, with D possibly TRBD1 on 5 matching bases. CDR3 size: 14 residues. Germline assignment: CDR1 SNHLY and CDR2 FYNNEI. Deletions cut 7 bases from V and 7 bases from J, with 16 bases between. The CDR3 bases are TGTGCCAGCAACACCCCGGGGGGGTCTGAAAAACTGTTTTTT. This codes for CASNTPGGSEKLFF.

The chain has TRBV6-5 and TRBJ2-7; 7 bases agree with TRBD2. The J segment lost 5 bases and the V segment lost 4 bases, leaving 11 bases of the junction unmatched. This CDR3 spans 15 amino acids. Germline lookup yields CDR1 MNHEY and CDR2 SVGAGI. The CDR3 nucleotides read TGTGCCAGCAGTTCGGTTACGGCGGGAGCCAACGAGCAGTACGTC. Residues: CASSSVTAGANEQYV.

The genes are TRBV30 and TRBJ2-5; the D gene is possibly TRBD2 (6 bases). From germline, CDR1 is GTSNPN and CDR2 SVGIG (reference sequence). This CDR3 is 10 amino acids long. Deletions cut 5 bases from V and 5 bases from J, with 6 bases between. In DNA form, the CDR3 reads TGTGCCTGGGGGAGGGAGACCCAGTACTTC. Amino acid sequence: CAWGRETQYF.

This rearrangement joins TRBV28 to TRBJ1-2; D gene ambiguous. Deletions cut 4 bases from V and 0 bases from J, with 15 bases between. In germline, CDR1 is MDHEN, CDR2 SYDVKM. The CDR3 totals 16 residues. The CDR3 DNA sequence: TGTGCCAGCAGTTCCCCAAGCGGATACTCTAACTATGGCTACACCTTC. It codes for CASSSPSGYSNYGYTF.

The chain has TRBV27 and TRBJ2-6; 7 bases agree with TRBD1. The CDR3 spans 15 residues. The V gene's germline CDR1 is MNHEY and CDR2 SMNVEV (reference sequence). The trim removed 3 bases at V and 4 bases at J, leaving 3 bases unmatched. CDR3 residues: CASSFLGQGANVLTF. The CDR3 DNA reads TGTGCCAGCAGTTTTTTGGGACAGGGGGCCAACGTCCTGACTTTC.

This sequence joins TRBV4-1 and TRBJ1-3; 8 nucleotides agree with TRBD1. Germline V lookup: CDR1 MGHRA, CDR2 YSYEKL. Germline trimming cut 2 bases from V and 4 bases from J; bases unmatched to any gene: 7. The CDR3 loop spans 16 amino acids. CDR3 DNA sequence: TGCGCCAGCAGCCAACCCCTCCGGGACAGGGGAAACACCATATATTTT. Its translation: CASSQPLRDRGNTIYF.

In this sample, this clone turned up a few times. The CDR3 DNA reads TGCGCCAGCAGCCAAGGACAGGGGGCCAACACTGAAGCTTTCTTT. It encodes CASSQGQGANTEAFF. The chain uses TRBV4-1 and TRBJ1-1; 10 bases map to TRBD1. Unmatched junction bases numbered 1, after V lost 1 base and J lost 2 bases. The CDR3 totals 15 residues. CDR1 and CDR2 (germline): MGHRA, YSYEKL.

V is TRBV5-4 and J is TRBJ1-1; 8 bases are shared with TRBD1. CDR1 and CDR2 (germline): SGHNT, YYREEE (reference sequence). J was trimmed by 6 bases and V by 4 bases; bases with no gene match: 5. The CDR3 covers 13 residues. CDR3 in DNA: TGTGCCAGCAGCGCTGACAGGGGCGCTGAAGCTTTCTTT. It translates to CASSADRGAEAFF.

The rearrangement joins TRBV19 to TRBJ1-4, with 8 bases matching TRBD1. The CDR3 extends over 14 amino acids. CDR1 LNHDA and CDR2 SQIVND come from the germline V gene (reference sequence). The junction had 7 bases not matched to a gene; V was cut back by 6 bases and J by 7 bases. For the CDR3, the DNA is TGTGCCAGTAGCCCTGGACAGGGTATTGAAAAACTGTTTTTT. Translation: CASSPGQGIEKLFF.

The genes are TRBV10-3 and TRBJ2-7; D is unclear. Trimming pared 2 bases from V and 4 bases from J, leaving 6 bases between. Germline values: CDR1 ENHRY, CDR2 SYGVKD. The CDR3 has 12 amino acids. In DNA, the CDR3 is TGTGCCATCAGTGAGATCGGGTACGAGCAGTACGTC. It encodes CAISEIGYEQYV.

This clone was observed a few times. The V gene is TRBV27, the J gene TRBJ1-4; D is ambiguous. The ends were cut back, 3 bases at V and 4 bases at J, with 9 bases in the middle. CDR3 length equals 14 residues. In germline, CDR1 is MNHEY, CDR2 SMNVEV (reference sequence). The CDR3 loop is CASSLRTLNEKLFF. The CDR3 nucleotides are TGTGCCAGCAGTTTGAGGACTCTTAATGAAAAACTGTTTTTT.

The rearrangement uses TRBV5-1 and TRBJ1-6, with TRBD1 as a possible D gene (5 bases). The CDR3 contains 16 residues. Germline CDR1 and CDR2: SGHRS and YFSETQ. The V gene lost 0 bases and the J gene lost 0 bases, with 7 bases spanning the gap. The DNA for the CDR3 is TGCGCCAGCAGCTTGGTGGGGGGCTCCTATAATTCACCCCTCCACTTT. Translated, it gives CASSLVGGSYNSPLHF.

The V call is TRBV29-1, the J call TRBJ2-5; 9 positions match TRBD2. V trimming: 0 bases; J trimming: 1 base; junction bases outside the gene matches: 15. Germline V lookup: CDR1 SQVTM, CDR2 ANQGSEA. CDR3 length: 19 residues. CDR3: CSVEDGGGNSGGPQETQYF. The CDR3 region has the DNA TGCAGCGTTGAAGATGGAGGAGGGAATAGCGGGGGCCCCCAAGAGACCCAGTACTTC.

This sequence joins TRBV19 and TRBJ1-4; D not resolved. Germline CDR1 reads LNHDA; CDR2 reads SQIVND (reference sequence). CDR3 length equals 16 residues. Trimming removed 10 bases at V and 0 bases at J, with 18 bases between. CDR3 residues: CATAEAGSATNEKLFF. The CDR3 nucleotides are TGTGCCACCGCGGAGGCAGGCAGTGCAACTAATGAAAAACTGTTTTTT.

The chain combines TRBV28 with TRBJ1-6, with a tentative D call TRBD1 (6 bases). Trimming stripped 5 bases from V and 3 bases from J, with 14 bases between. From germline, CDR1 is MDHEN and CDR2 SYDVKM. The CDR3 covers 16 residues. The CDR3 DNA reads as TGTGCCAGCAGTGCCGCAGGGGACGGCTATAATTCACCCCTCCACTTT. Residues: CASSAAGDGYNSPLHF.

The chain links TRBV6-5 to TRBJ1-1, with D uncertain. The V gene lost 10 bases and the J gene lost 0 bases, with 12 bases spanning the gap. The germline gives CDR1 MNHEY, CDR2 SVGAGI. The CDR3 extends over 13 amino acids. The CDR3 sequence is CATHRGLNTEAFF. The CDR3 DNA reads as TGTGCCACACACCGGGGTCTGAACACTGAAGCTTTCTTT.

This clone showed up just once. V usage is TRBV11-2 and J usage is TRBJ2-5; D ambiguous. With 1 base removed from V and 1 base from J, the gap between germline ends came to 13 bases. Germline CDR1 is SGHAT and CDR2 is FQNNGV. There are 16 residues in the CDR3. CDR3 region: CASSLGLVQSQETQYF. The CDR3 region has the DNA TGTGCCAGCAGCTTAGGGCTGGTACAGTCCCAAGAGACCCAGTACTTC.

J is TRBJ1-1 and V is TRBV19; D gene uncertain. The CDR3 is 14 residues long. The germline V gene encodes CDR1 LNHDA and CDR2 SQIVND (reference sequence). The germline V and J ends were trimmed by 3 bases and 4 bases, with 12 bases remaining between them. CDR3 nucleotide sequence: TGTGCCAGTAGTATGCGGGTCGTGGGCACTGAAGCTTTCTTT. Protein: CASSMRVVGTEAFF.

This clone came up a few times. V is TRBV7-2 and J is TRBJ2-3; 12 nucleotides match TRBD1. The germline V gene encodes CDR1 SGHTA and CDR2 FQGNSA. CDR3 size: 14 residues. The V gene end was trimmed by 5 bases and the J gene end by 6 bases; junction bases not matched to a gene: 3. The CDR3 DNA follows: TGTGCCAGCAGCGGGACAGGGGGCTCGGATACGCAGTATTTT. It encodes CASSGTGGSDTQYF.

The chain has TRBV10-3 and TRBJ2-2, with 8 bases fitting TRBD1. Germline trimming cut 8 bases from V and 2 bases from J; bases unmatched to any gene: 4. The CDR3 runs 14 residues. Germline lookup yields CDR1 ENHRY and CDR2 SYGVKD. DNA for the CDR3: TGTGCCATCGGAACAGGGGGAAACACCGGGGAGCTGTTTTTT. This translates into CAIGTGGNTGELFF.

This clone was seen only a few times. The chain carries TRBV5-1 and TRBJ1-2, with D possibly being TRBD1 (6 bases). The CDR3 has 18 amino acids. CDR1 is SGHRS and CDR2 is YFSETQ in the germline V gene. Trimming removed 0 bases from V and 4 bases from J, with 22 bases in between. The DNA for the CDR3 is TGCGCCAGCAGCTTGGCCGTGACAGGAAGGAGTTTGGGCTATGGCTACACCTTC. Residues: CASSLAVTGRSLGYGYTF.

In its sample, this clone was seen once. This rearrangement joins TRBV18 to TRBJ2-6, with TRBD1 matching over 9 bases. This CDR3 contains 17 residues. The germline CDR1 and CDR2 sequences are KGHSH and LQKENI. J lost 1 base, V lost 0 bases, and 1 base had no gene match. CDR3 in DNA: TGTGCCAGCTCACCACCTGGGACAGGGTCTGGGGCCAACGTCCTGACTTTC. Protein sequence: CASSPPGTGSGANVLTF.

The chain joins TRBV28 to TRBJ1-5; D uncertain. Trimming left V 4 bases short and J 6 bases short, with 16 bases between. Germline V gives CDR1 MDHEN, CDR2 SYDVKM. There are 15 residues in the CDR3. The CDR3 DNA reads TGTGCCAGCAGTTCGAAATTTGACGGGAGTCAGCCCCAGCATTTT. It encodes CASSSKFDGSQPQHF. The full variable domain, with the rest looked up from reference TRBV28 and TRBJ1-5, is DVKVTQSSRYLVKRTGEKVFLECVQDMDHENMFWYRQDPGLGLRLIYFSYDVKMKEKGDIPEGYSVSREKKERFSLILESASTNQTSMYLCASSSKFDGSQPQHFGDGTRLSIL.

The V gene is TRBV4-1, the J gene TRBJ1-3; 7 bases match TRBD1. CDR3 size: 17 residues. V trimming: 4 bases; J trimming: 0 bases; junction bases outside the gene matches: 9. Germline V CDR1 and CDR2: MGHRA, YSYEKL. CDR3 DNA: TGCGCCAGCAGCCCCGACTCAGGGGGGAACTCTGGAAACACCATATATTTT. This codes for CASSPDSGGNSGNTIYF.

V is TRBV7-9 and J is TRBJ1-4; TRBD1 matches 12 bases. The V segment lost 5 bases and the J segment 6 bases; nucleotides outside the gene matches: 4. Looked up from germline, CDR1 is SEHNR and CDR2 is FQNEAQ (reference sequence). The CDR3 has 15 amino acids. Here the CDR3 DNA reads TGTGCCAGCAGCGGGGGACAGGGGGCACATGAAAAACTGTTTTTT. Encoded protein: CASSGGQGAHEKLFF. Full variable domain (outside the CDR3, taken from reference TRBV7-9 and TRBJ1-4): DTGVSQNPRHKITKRGQNVTFRCDPISEHNRLYWYRQTLGQGPEFLTYFQNEAQLEKSRLLSDRFSAERPKGSFSTLEIQRTEQGDSAMYLCASSGGQGAHEKLFFGSGTQLSVL.